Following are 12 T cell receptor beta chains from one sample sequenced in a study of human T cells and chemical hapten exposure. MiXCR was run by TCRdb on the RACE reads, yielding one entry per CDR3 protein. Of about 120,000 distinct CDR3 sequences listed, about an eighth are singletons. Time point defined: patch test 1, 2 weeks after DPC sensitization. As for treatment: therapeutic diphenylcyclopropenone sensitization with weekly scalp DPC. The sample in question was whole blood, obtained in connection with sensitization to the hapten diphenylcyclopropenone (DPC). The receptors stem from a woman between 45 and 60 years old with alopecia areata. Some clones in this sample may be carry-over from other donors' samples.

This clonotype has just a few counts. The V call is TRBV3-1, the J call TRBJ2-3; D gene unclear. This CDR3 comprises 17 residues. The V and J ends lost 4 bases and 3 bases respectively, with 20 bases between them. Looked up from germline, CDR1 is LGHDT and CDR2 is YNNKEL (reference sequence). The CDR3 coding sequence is TGTGCCAGCAGCCCCGGTCTTTCTGGCTATCAAACAGATACGCAGTATTTT. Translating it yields CASSPGLSGYQTDTQYF.

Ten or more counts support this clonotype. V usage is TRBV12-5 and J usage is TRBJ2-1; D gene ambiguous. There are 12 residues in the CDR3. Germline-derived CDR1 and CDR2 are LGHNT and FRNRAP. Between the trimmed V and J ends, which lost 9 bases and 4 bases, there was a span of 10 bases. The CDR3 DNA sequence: TGTGCTAGGGTTTCATATTACAATGAGCAGTTCTTC. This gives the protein CARVSYYNEQFF.

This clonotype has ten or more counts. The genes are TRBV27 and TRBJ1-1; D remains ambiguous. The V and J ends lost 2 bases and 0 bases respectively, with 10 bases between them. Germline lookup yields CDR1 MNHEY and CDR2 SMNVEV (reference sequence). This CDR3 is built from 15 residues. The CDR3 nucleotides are TGTGCCAGCAGTTTAGGCTTTACCCTGAACACTGAAGCTTTCTTT. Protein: CASSLGFTLNTEAFF.

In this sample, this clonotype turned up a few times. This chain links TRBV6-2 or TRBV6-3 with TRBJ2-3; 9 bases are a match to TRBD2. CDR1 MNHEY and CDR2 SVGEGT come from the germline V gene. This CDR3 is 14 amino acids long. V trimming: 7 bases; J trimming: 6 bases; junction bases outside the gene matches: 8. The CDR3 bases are TGTGCCAGCATTGGAGCGGGGGGAGGGGATACGCAGTATTTT. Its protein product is CASIGAGGGDTQYF.

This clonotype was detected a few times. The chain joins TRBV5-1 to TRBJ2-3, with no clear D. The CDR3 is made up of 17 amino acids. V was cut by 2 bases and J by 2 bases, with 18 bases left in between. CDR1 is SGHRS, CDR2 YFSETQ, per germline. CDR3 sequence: CASSLGIRLLVTDTQYF. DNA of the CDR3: TGCGCCAGCAGCTTAGGTATACGCCTCCTTGTCACAGATACGCAGTATTTT.

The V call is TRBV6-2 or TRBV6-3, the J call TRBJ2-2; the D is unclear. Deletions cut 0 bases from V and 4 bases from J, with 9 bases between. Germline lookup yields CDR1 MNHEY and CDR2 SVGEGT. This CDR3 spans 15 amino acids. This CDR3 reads CASSYSKVFTGELFF. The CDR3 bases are TGTGCCAGCAGTTACTCGAAGGTTTTCACCGGGGAGCTGTTTTTT.

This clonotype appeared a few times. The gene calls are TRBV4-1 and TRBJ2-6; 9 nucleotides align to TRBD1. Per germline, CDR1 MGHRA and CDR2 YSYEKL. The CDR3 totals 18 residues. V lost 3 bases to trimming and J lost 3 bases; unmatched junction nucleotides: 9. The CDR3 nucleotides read TGCGCCAGCAGCCAGCCGGGACAGGGAGTGGTTGGGGCCAACGTCCTGACTTTC. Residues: CASSQPGQGVVGANVLTF.

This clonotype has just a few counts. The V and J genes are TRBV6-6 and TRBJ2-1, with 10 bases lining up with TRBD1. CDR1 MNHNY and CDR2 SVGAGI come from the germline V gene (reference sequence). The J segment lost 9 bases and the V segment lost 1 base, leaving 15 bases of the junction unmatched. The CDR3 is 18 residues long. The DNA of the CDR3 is TGTGCCAGCAGTTACTGGACAGGGGGACCGGGAGCCACCCCTGAGCAGTTCTTC. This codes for CASSYWTGGPGATPEQFF.

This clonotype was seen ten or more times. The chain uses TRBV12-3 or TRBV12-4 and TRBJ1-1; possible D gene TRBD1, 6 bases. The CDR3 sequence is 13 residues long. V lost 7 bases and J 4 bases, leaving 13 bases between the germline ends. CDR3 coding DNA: TGTGCCAGCACCCCCCAGGGGATCACTGAAGCTTTCTTT. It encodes CASTPQGITEAFF.

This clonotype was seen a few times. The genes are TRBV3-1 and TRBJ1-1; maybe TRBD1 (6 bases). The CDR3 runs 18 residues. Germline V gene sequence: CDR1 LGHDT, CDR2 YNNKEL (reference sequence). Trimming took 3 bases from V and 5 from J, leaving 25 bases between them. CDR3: CASSHAVGAWQSGTEAFF. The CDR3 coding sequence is TGTGCCAGCAGCCACGCCGTGGGGGCCTGGCAAAGTGGGACTGAAGCTTTCTTT. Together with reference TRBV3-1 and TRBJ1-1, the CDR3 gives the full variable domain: DTAVSQTPKYLVTQMGNDKSIKCEQNLGHDTMYWYKQDSKKFLKIMFSYNNKELIINETVPNRFSPKSPDKAHLNLHINSLELGDSAVYFCASSHAVGAWQSGTEAFFGQGTRLTVV.

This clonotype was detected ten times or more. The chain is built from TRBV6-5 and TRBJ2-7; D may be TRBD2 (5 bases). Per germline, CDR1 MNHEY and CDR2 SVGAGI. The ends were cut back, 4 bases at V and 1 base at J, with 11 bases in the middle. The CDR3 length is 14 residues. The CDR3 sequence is CASSSNRESYEQYF. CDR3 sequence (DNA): TGTGCCAGCAGTTCAAACCGGGAATCCTACGAGCAGTACTTC.

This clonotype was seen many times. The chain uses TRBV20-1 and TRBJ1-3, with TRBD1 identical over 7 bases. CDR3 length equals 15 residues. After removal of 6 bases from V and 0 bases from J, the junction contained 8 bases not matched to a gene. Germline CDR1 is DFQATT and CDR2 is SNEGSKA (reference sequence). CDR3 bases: TGCAGTGCCAGGGGGGGGACGGCCTCTGGAAACACCATATATTTT. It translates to CSARGGTASGNTIYF.